The 8 T cell receptor beta chains below all came from one sample that was sequenced in a study of shared clonotypes between healthy human individuals. The protocol was immunoSEQ multiplex PCR, while the TCRdb copy is restricted to in-frame clones and leaves out a portion. Found here are roughly 700,000 clones, over 65% of them singletons; the top ten hold over 1.5%. The specimen was memory CD4+ T cells sorted from blood. As to subset: CD45RA-negative fraction. The receptors come from a young woman in good health.

The genes are TRBV5-1 and TRBJ2-7; a possible D gene is TRBD2 (5 bases). In germline, CDR1 is SGHRS, CDR2 YFSETQ. This CDR3 comprises 12 residues. The V and J ends lost 7 bases and 3 bases respectively, with 11 bases between them. The CDR3 DNA sequence: TGCGCCAGCTCACTAGGGTTCTACGAGCAGTACTTC. This sequence encodes CASSLGFYEQYF. The entire variable domain, with the rest obtained from reference TRBV5-1 and TRBJ2-7, is as follows: KAGVTQTPRYLIKTRGQQVTLSCSPISGHRSVSWYQQTPGQGLQFLFEYFSETQRNKGNFPGRFSGRQFSNSRSEMNVSTLELGDSALYLCASSLGFYEQYFGPGTRLTVT.

Comments on this clone: Additional DNA sequences in this sample encode the identical CDR3. This chain connects TRBV18 to TRBJ2-5, with D uncertain. Between the trimmed V and J ends, which lost 3 bases and 4 bases, there was a span of 6 bases. CDR1 and CDR2 (germline): KGHSH, LQKENI. The CDR3 has 12 amino acids. The CDR3 DNA follows: TGTGCCAGCTCACCCAGTGGAGAGACCCAGTACTTC. It encodes CASSPSGETQYF.

The V and J genes are TRBV27 and TRBJ1-5; TRBD1 matches 11 bases. V lost 5 bases and J lost 3; bases outside the gene matches: 6. The CDR3 has 16 amino acids. The V gene's germline CDR1 is MNHEY and CDR2 SMNVEV (reference sequence). This chain's CDR3 is CASSDRDRGSNQPQHF. The CDR3 DNA is TGTGCCAGCAGTGACCGGGACAGGGGGTCCAATCAGCCCCAGCATTTT.

This clone was recorded once. The V call is TRBV11-3, the J call TRBJ2-7; D is uncertain. This CDR3 has 13 amino acids. The V gene's germline CDR1 is SGHNT and CDR2 YENEEA. Trimming shortened V by 1 base and J by 6 bases, and 10 bases separated the two germline ends. The CDR3 region is CASSLAADREQYF. In DNA form, the CDR3 reads TGTGCCAGCAGCTTAGCGGCAGACCGCGAGCAGTACTTC.

The chain recombines TRBV29-1 with TRBJ2-1; weak D call: TRBD1 (5 bases). Germline V gives CDR1 SQVTM, CDR2 ANQGSEA. The CDR3 is 10 amino acids. Trimming took 4 bases from V and 10 from J, leaving 8 bases between them. CDR3 sequence (DNA): TGCAGCGTTGCACAGGTAGAGCAGTTCTTC. Translation gives CSVAQVEQFF.

The V call is TRBV29-1, the J call TRBJ2-4; D gene ambiguous. CDR1 and CDR2 (germline): SQVTM, ANQGSEA. CDR3 size: 13 residues. Trimming cost V 3 bases and J 1 base, with 7 bases left between them. The DNA of the CDR3 is TGCAGCGTTGACAGTTTGGCCAAAAACATTCAGTACTTC. This gives the protein CSVDSLAKNIQYF.

The chain recombines TRBV2 with TRBJ1-4; tentatively, D is TRBD1 (5 bases). The V gene lost 3 bases and the J gene lost 7 bases, with 15 bases spanning the gap. This CDR3 contains 15 residues. Germline assignment: CDR1 SNHLY and CDR2 FYNNEI. The CDR3 here is CASSDTGRQGEKLFF. CDR3 coding DNA: TGTGCCAGCAGTGATACTGGCCGTCAGGGTGAAAAACTGTTTTTT.

The table lists this clone with many counts. The chain carries TRBV19 and TRBJ2-6; D gene unclear. The CDR3 spans 16 residues. V lost 3 bases, J lost 0 bases, and 9 bases lay in between. Germline CDR1 and CDR2: LNHDA and SQIVND (reference sequence). The DNA of the CDR3 is TGTGCCAGTAGTATGATAGTTAGCTCTGGGGCCAACGTCCTGACTTTC. Translated: CASSMIVSSGANVLTF.